The rows below give T cell receptor beta chains drawn from one sample of a study of shared clonotypes between healthy human individuals. This table comes from immunoSEQ multiplex PCR, and its TCRdb copy is limited to in-frame clones, with some not included. This table holds hundreds of thousands of clones, roughly 70% found once. Material for sequencing was memory CD4+ T cells sorted from blood. All receptors derive from a woman younger than 45 in good health. Each CDR3 is given with its conserved first and last residue. Fields, in order: V gene, J gene, CDR3 protein.

TRBV6-1	TRBJ2-1	CASSLAGGGFF
TRBV7-9	TRBJ1-4	CASSLGLENEKLFF
TRBV15	TRBJ1-1	CATSRDPGGNTEAFF
TRBV2	TRBJ2-5	CASYYGETQYF
TRBV27	TRBJ1-5	CASSGDRLGNQPQHF
TRBV4-2	TRBJ2-7	CASSQDTGKGYEQYF
TRBV2	TRBJ2-1	CASRAVAGGGNEQFF
TRBV7-9	TRBJ1-3	CASSLALRNTIYF
TRBV2	TRBJ1-1	CATSLGGTGGTEAFF
TRBV7-8	TRBJ2-3	CASSPDGGQGDTQYF
TRBV6-1	TRBJ2-3	CASSEKSLGGAGDTQYF
TRBV13	TRBJ2-7	CASSGTYEVATEQYF
TRBV6-6	TRBJ2-3	CASTTSGRPSTDTQYF
TRBV6-5	TRBJ2-3	CASIPGQGVNTQYF
TRBV6-6	TRBJ1-5	CASRMGTGLNQPQHF
TRBV19	TRBJ2-5	CASSPLAGGLQVETQYF
TRBV27	TRBJ1-5	CASSPQGGQVQPQHF
TRBV6-5	TRBJ1-3	CASSDEGGGNTIYF
TRBV28	TRBJ2-1	CASVVGVESHNEQFF
TRBV5-1	TRBJ1-2	CASSSEGGYGYTF